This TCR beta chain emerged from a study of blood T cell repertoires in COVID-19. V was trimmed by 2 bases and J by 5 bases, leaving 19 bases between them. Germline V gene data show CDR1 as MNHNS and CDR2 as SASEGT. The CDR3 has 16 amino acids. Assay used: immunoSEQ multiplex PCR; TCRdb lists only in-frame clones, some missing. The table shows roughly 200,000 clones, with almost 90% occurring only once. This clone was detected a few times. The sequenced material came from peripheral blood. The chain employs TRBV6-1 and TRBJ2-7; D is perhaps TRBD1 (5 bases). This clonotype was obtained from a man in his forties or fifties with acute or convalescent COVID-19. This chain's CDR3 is CASSEISARVLDEQYF. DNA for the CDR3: TGTGCCAGCAGTGAAATATCCGCCAGGGTTTTGGACGAGCAGTACTTC.